The text below deals with one T cell receptor beta chain. A single count supports this clone. Its antigen target is currently unknown. No per-base quality is available; no much larger clone lies one base away. TCRbeta CDR3 regions were amplified from genomic DNA using the immunoSEQ Assay, a bias-controlled multiplex PCR. The paper's data handling went like this. Nucleated cell counts per sample were estimated from amplification of reference gene primers within the assay. To quantify the absolute abundance of each unique TCRbeta CDR3 rearrangement, sequence reads were collapsed and filtered. For each sample, productive Simpson clonality was calculated by taking the square root of Simpson's diversity index across productive rearrangements. This immuneACCESS table, as held by TCRdb, lists in-frame sequences with V and J called but not all clones. Of the missing ones, under half trace to an unresolved V gene in checked studies; the others have no known cause. V, J and clone size reflect that table, while D and trimming were determined from the DNA. Counted in this sample were about 69,000 clones; around 90% of them appeared once. Approximately 4.8% of the sample belongs to the ten largest clones.

Trimming leaves V shorter by 6 bases and J shorter by 1 base, with the junction holding 4 bases beyond the gene matches. CDR3 length: 15 amino acids, cysteine to phenylalanine. The entry retains the CDR3 DNA only, 45 bases that are in frame from base 1. Via the germline V gene (reference sequence), CDR1 is SEHNR and CDR2 FQNEAQ. Whole blood was collected in K2EDTA tubes by collaborating institutions according to the institutions' own protocols. Collaborator samples were shipped for TCRbeta analysis as frozen whole blood, isolated PBMCs, or DNA extracted from either sample type. This sample was taken from a study of blood T cell repertoires in COVID-19 (dated by TCRdb to 2019 to 2021). Describing the broader study: Samples covering the acute and convalescent phases of COVID-19 were provided by collaborators in the United States, Italy and Spain. The prospective study material was composed of cDNA or gDNA derived from T cells, B-cell-depleted T cells, or PBMCs. Subjects who had been exposed to COVID-19, were actively infected with it, or had recovered from it provided the deeply sampled blood TCRbeta repertoires that made up the dataset. The repertoires were released in a freely available public database intended as a resource for research on the immune response to SARS-CoV-2. Samples were obtained from the ongoing ImmuneRACE study (first 160 participants) and from roughly 1,300 subjects provided by 6 global collaborators. A de-identified subject ID, COVID-19 status, age in years and sex were almost always included in the sample metadata. Where available, HLA class I and class II types were taken from metadata supplied by the sample provider and were not determined by assay-based typing. The full study reports these points: The amount of clinical and demographic metadata varied by source and participant and was provided uncurated.

The rearranged chain carries TRBV7-9 and TRBJ2-1; a stretch of 9 junction bases matches TRBD1. The sequencing input was peripheral blood. The receptor comes from a woman in her sixties or seventies with active COVID-19. The DNA is TGTGCCAGCAGTTTACAGGGGGCTTCCTACAATGAGCAGTTCTTC. The resulting protein is CASSLQGASYNEQFF.